This T cell receptor beta chain stems from a study of T cells in Graves' hyperthyroidism and ophthalmopathy. Study results and limitations: Ophthalmopathy got predicted by the model a median roughly six months before its onset.

With respect to this clonotype: The target antigen is unknown.

Diagnoses were established using clinical symptoms, serum thyroxine and TRAb, thyroid ultrasound and orbital computed tomography. What was amplified from RNA transcripts were TCR beta CDR3 regions. The TCR CDR3 first-round RT-PCR relied on the HTBI primer set. MiXCR, run by TCRdb on the multiplex PCR reads, gives a single entry per CDR3 protein. Seen here are a few hundred thousand distinct CDR3 sequences, about 25% observed once, and the top ten hold around 67%. Trimming shortened V by 5 bases and J by 2 bases, and 13 bases separated the two germline ends. CDR3 size: 15 residues. The J gene is TRBJ1-5, the V gene TRBV12-3 or TRBV12-4, with D maybe TRBD1 (5 bases). Sequencing used blood. The origin of this receptor is a man in his fifties with Graves' hyperthyroidism. CDR3 sequence reads: CASSRTGEGNQPQHF. The CDR3 nucleotides read TGTGCCAGCAGTCGGACGGGGGAGGGCAATCAGCCCCAGCATTTT.